Listed here are 5 T cell receptor beta chains from one sample, sequenced in a study of blood T cell repertoires in COVID-19. Data came from immunoSEQ multiplex PCR; TCRdb stores just in-frame clones and leaves some out. This table has 450,000 or so clones, 85% to 90% appearing once. The sample comprised peripheral blood. These receptors all come from a man in his late teens or twenties with COVID-19, enrolled during active disease.

This clone was counted once. This chain connects TRBV2 to TRBJ2-7; 10 bases match TRBD1. Per germline, CDR1 SNHLY and CDR2 FYNNEI. The CDR3 extends over 13 amino acids. J was trimmed by 5 bases and V by 4 bases; bases with no gene match: 2. The CDR3 sequence is CASSGDRGHEQYF. CDR3 DNA: TGTGCCAGCAGTGGGGACAGGGGACACGAGCAGTACTTC.

This clone came up a few times. CDR3 DNA sequence: TGTGCCACCAGTCCGACAGGGAACTACAATGAGCAGTTCTTC. Amino acids: CATSPTGNYNEQFF. The chain links TRBV24-1 to TRBJ2-1; TRBD1 aligns across 7 bases. CDR3 size: 14 residues. Germline loops: CDR1 KGHDR, CDR2 SFDVKD. V gave up 6 bases and J gave up 3 bases; unmatched junction bases: 4.

The chain combines TRBV5-1 with TRBJ1-3, with 10 positions matching TRBD1. Germline CDR1 reads SGHRS; CDR2 reads YFSETQ. The junction had 3 bases not matched to a gene; V was cut back by 4 bases and J by 2 bases. This CDR3 is built from 15 residues. The DNA of the CDR3 is TGCGCCAGCAGCGGGGGGACAGGGGCTGGAAACACCATATATTTT. Its protein product is CASSGGTGAGNTIYF.

CDR3 amino acids: CASSPTGDLSPLHF. The CDR3 bases are TGTGCCAGCAGCCCCACCGGGGATCTTTCACCCCTCCACTTT. The chain recombines TRBV7-9 with TRBJ1-6; D not certain. The V and J ends lost 5 bases and 9 bases respectively, with 14 bases between them. The CDR3 has 14 amino acids. CDR1 is SEHNR and CDR2 is FQNEAQ in the germline V gene (reference sequence).

The chain is built from TRBV7-2 and TRBJ2-5; 8 bases are a match to TRBD2. After removal of 4 bases from V and 4 bases from J, the junction contained 11 bases not matched to a gene. CDR3 length: 16 amino acids. The germline gives CDR1 SGHTA, CDR2 FQGNSA. CDR3 bases: TGTGCCAGCAGCTCGCCGAGGGCGGGAGGAAGAGAGACCCAGTACTTC. Protein: CASSSPRAGGRETQYF. Looking up the rest from reference TRBV7-2 and TRBJ2-5 gives the full variable domain: GAGVSQSPSNKVTEKGKDVELRCDPISGHTALYWYRQSLGQGLEFLIYFQGNSAPDKSGLPSDRFSAERTGGSVSTLTIQRTQQEDSAVYLCASSSPRAGGRETQYFGPGTRLLVL.